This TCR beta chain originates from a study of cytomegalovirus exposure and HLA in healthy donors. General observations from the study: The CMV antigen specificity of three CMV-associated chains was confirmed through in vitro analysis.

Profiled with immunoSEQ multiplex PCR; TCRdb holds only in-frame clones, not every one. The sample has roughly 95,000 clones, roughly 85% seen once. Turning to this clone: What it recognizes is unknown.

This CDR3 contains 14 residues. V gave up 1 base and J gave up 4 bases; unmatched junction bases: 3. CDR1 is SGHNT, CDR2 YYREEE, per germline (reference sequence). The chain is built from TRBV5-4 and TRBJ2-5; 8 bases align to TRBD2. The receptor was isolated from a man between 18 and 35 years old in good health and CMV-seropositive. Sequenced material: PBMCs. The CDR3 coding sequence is TGTGCCAGCAGCTTGACCCTAGCGGGAGAGACCCAGTACTTC. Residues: CASSLTLAGETQYF.